The clone carrying this T cell receptor (beta chain) occurred a few times. The data derive from a study of CD8+ T cells in alopecia areata. Researchers gathered lesional scalp punch biopsies and peripheral blood from patients with alopecia areata. PBMCs yielded sorted CD4+ and CD8+ T cells. RNA was extracted and reverse transcribed into cDNA as the sequencing template. Method: immunoSEQ multiplex PCR; TCRdb's copy keeps in-frame clones and lacks some. In the table there are 95,000 to 150,000 clones, 45% to 50% of which are singletons. Germline CDR1 SQVTM, CDR2 ANQGSEA. V was pared by 4 bases and J by 1 base, with 4 bases of the junction left unmatched. There are 14 residues in the CDR3.

The TCR comes from a human donor with alopecia areata. This chain uses TRBV29-1 with TRBJ2-7, with 10 bases matching TRBD2. The specimen was NKG2D-low CD8+ T cells sorted from blood. The CDR3 is CSVGASGGSYEQYF. CDR3 in DNA: TGCAGCGTTGGGGCTAGCGGGGGATCCTACGAGCAGTACTTC.